The clone carrying this T cell receptor beta chain was picked up a small number of times. The source of the sample is a study of cytomegalovirus exposure and HLA in healthy donors. In germline, CDR1 is SGHTA, CDR2 FQGNSA. This CDR3 region has 15 residues. V dropped 5 bases and J dropped 2; count of bases not matched to a gene: 6. PCR involved 60 Vbeta and 13 Jbeta primers. The assay was immunoSEQ multiplex PCR, and TCRdb's table has in-frame clones only and misses some. This table holds about 180,000 clones, roughly 79% found once. Sequencing was carried out using PBMCs. The TCR originated in a woman aged 18-30 years in good health and CMV-seropositive. This chain joins TRBV7-2 and TRBJ2-7, with 10 bases aligning to TRBD2. DNA of the CDR3: TGTGCCAGCAGCACAAGCGGGGGGGCTCCCTACGAGCAGTACTTC. Residues: CASSTSGGAPYEQYF.